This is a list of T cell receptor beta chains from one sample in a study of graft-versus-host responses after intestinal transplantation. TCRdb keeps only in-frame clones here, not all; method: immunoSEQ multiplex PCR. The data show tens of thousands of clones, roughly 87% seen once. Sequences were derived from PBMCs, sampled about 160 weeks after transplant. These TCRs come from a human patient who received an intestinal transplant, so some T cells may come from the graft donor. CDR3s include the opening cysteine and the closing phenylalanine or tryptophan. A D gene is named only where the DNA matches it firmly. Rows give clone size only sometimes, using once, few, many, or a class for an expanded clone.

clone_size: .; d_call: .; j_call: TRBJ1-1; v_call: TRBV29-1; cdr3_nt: TGCAGCGTTGCCTACTGGCAGGGGTCCTACACTGAAGCTTTCTTT; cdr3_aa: CSVAYWQGSYTEAFF
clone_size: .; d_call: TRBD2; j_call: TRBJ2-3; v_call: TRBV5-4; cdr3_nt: TGTGCCAGCAGCCCGGGACTAGAGAACACGTATACGCAGTATTTT; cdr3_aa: CASSPGLENTYTQYF
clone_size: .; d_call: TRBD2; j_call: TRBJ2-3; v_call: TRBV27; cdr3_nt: TGTGCCAGCAGTTTGCGGGGGGGCACAGATACGCAGTATTTT; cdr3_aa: CASSLRGGTDTQYF
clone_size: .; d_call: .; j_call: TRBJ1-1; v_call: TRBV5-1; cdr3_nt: TGCGCCAGCAGCTTGCAGGCGAACACTGAAGCTTTCTTT; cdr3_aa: CASSLQANTEAFF
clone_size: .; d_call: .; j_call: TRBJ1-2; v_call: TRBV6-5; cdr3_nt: TGTGCCAGCAGTGCCGGGGCTGGCTACACCTTC; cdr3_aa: CASSAGAGYTF
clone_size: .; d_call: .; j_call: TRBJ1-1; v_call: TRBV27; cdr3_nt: TGTGCCAGCAGTTTAAGGAAGAGCACTGAAGCTTTCTTT; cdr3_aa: CASSLRKSTEAFF
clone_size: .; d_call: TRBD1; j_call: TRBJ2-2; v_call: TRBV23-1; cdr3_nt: TGCGCCGGCCGGGACAGGAGGGCCGGGGAGCTGTTTTTT; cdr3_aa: CAGRDRRAGELFF
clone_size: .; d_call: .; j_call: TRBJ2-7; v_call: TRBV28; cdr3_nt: TGTGCCAGCAGTTCGCCCGGGGCGCGGTACGAGCAGTACTTC; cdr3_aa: CASSSPGARYEQYF
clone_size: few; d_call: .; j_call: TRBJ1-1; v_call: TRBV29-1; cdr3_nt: TGCAGCGTTGTTGAGTTTGAAGCTTTCTTT; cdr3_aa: CSVVEFEAFF
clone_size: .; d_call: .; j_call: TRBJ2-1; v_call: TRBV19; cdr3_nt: TGTGCCAGTAGTATGGGGGGGCCCAATGAGCAGTTCTTC; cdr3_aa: CASSMGGPNEQFF
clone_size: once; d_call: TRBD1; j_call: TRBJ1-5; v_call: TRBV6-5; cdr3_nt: TGTGCCAGCAGTTCGACAGGGTATAGCAATCAGCCCCAGCATTTT; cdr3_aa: CASSSTGYSNQPQHF
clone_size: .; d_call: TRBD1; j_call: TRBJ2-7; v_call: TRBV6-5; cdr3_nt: TGTGCCAGCAGTACGAGTAGGACAGGCTACGAGCAGTACTTC; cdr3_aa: CASSTSRTGYEQYF
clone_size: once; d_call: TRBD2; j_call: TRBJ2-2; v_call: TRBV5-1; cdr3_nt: TGCGCCAGCAGCTTCGGTAGCGGGGGAACGAACACCGGGGAGCTGTTTTTT; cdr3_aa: CASSFGSGGTNTGELFF
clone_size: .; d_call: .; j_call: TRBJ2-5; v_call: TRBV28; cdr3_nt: TGTGCCAGCAGTTTTTCCCAGGGCCAAGAGACCCAGTACTTC; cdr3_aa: CASSFSQGQETQYF
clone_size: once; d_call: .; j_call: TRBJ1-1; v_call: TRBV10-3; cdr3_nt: TGTGCCATCAGTGGACAGCCGAACACTGAAGCTTTCTTT; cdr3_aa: CAISGQPNTEAFF
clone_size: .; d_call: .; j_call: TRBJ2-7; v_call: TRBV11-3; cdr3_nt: TGTGCCAGCAGCCCCCGGTCAGGGGGAGGCGAGCAGTACTTC; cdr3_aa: CASSPRSGGGEQYF
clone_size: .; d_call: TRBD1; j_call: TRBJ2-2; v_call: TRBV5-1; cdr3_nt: TGCGCCAGCAGCTCCGGACAGGGCCTGAGCGGGGAGCTGTTTTTT; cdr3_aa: CASSSGQGLSGELFF
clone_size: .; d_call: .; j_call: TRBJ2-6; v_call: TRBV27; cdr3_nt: TGTGCCAGCAGTTCTCCGTCCGATTCCAGCTCTGGGGCCAACGTCCTGACTTTC; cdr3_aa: CASSSPSDSSSGANVLTF
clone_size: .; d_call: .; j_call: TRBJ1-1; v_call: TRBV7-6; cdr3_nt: TGTGCCAGCAGCTACCCCGGGACTCTGTCGGAAGCTTTCTTT; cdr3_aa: CASSYPGTLSEAFF
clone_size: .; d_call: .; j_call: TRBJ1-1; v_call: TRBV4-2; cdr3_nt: TGTGCCAGCAGCCAAGGGGACGAGGCGGCTGAAGCTTTCTTT; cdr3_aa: CASSQGDEAAEAFF
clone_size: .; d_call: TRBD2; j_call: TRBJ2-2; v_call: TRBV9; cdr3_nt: TGTGCCAGCAGCCACCTAGCGGGAGCGAACACCGGGGAGCTGTTTTTT; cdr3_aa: CASSHLAGANTGELFF
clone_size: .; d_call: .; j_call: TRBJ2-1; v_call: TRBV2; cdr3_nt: TGTGCCAGCGCCCCCACTGGGCAGTTCTTC; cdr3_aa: CASAPTGQFF
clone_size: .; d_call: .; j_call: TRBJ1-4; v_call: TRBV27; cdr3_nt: TGTGCCAGCAGGCCATTAGGGGGGAAGGACGAAAAACTGTTTTTT; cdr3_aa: CASRPLGGKDEKLFF
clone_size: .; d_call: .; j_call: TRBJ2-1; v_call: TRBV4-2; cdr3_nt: TGTGCCAGCAGCCAAGACTCCAGAACGTACAATGAGCAGTTCTTC; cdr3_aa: CASSQDSRTYNEQFF
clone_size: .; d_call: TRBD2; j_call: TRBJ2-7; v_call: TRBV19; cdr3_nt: TGTGCCAGTAGTATAAGAGCGGGAGTCGGCGAGCAGTACTTC; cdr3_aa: CASSIRAGVGEQYF
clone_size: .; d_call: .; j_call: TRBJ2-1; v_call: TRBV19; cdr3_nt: TGTGCCAGTAGTATTCCGGGGGCGCTTGAGCAGTTCTTC; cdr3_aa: CASSIPGALEQFF
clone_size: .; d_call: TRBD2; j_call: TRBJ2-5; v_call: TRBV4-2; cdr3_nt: TGTGCCAGCAGCCATTTAGGCGGGGGGGCCGGAGGGGAGACCCAGTACTTC; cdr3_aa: CASSHLGGGAGGETQYF
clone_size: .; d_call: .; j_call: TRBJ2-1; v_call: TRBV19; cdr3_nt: TGTGCCAGTAGTATAGCGGCAGGCGATTTTTACAATGAGCAGTTCTTC; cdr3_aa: CASSIAAGDFYNEQFF
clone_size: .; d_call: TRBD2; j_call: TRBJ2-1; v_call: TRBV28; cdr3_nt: TGTGCCAGCAGTTTAGGTCTAGCGGGAGTAAGGGGTGAGCAGTTCTTC; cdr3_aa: CASSLGLAGVRGEQFF
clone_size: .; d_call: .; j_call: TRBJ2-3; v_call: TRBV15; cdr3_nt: TGTGCCACCAGCAGAGGGAAGAAGGGGGATACGCAGTATTTT; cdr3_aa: CATSRGKKGDTQYF
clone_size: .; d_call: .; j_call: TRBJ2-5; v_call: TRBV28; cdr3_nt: TGTGCCAGCAGTTTAGTCCTGGAGACCCAGTACTTC; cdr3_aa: CASSLVLETQYF
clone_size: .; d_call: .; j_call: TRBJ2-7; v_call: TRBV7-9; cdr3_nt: TGTGCCAGCAGCTTAGCCGGGAGATACGAGCAGTACTTC; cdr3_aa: CASSLAGRYEQYF
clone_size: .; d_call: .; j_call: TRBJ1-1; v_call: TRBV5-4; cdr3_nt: TGTGCCAGCAGCCAAGAGAAGTGGGGTCCAAACTACGGTGAAGCTTTCTTT; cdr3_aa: CASSQEKWGPNYGEAFF
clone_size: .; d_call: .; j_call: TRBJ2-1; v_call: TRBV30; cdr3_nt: TGTGCCTGGAGTGTAGGACTGGTAAGCTCCTACAATGAGCAGTTCTTC; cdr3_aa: CAWSVGLVSSYNEQFF
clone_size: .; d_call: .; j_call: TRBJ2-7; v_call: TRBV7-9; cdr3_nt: TGTGCCAGCAGCTTAGTAGGGACACGTAACTCCTACGAGCAGTACTTC; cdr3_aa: CASSLVGTRNSYEQYF
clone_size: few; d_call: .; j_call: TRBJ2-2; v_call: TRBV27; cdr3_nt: TGTGCCAGCAGTTACCACAAGACCGGGGAGCTGTTTTTT; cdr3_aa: CASSYHKTGELFF
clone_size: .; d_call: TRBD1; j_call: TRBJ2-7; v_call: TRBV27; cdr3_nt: TGTGCCAGCAGTCTTGACGGGACAGTGCTTTACGAGCAGTACTTC; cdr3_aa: CASSLDGTVLYEQYF
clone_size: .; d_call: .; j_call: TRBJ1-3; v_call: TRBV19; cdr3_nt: TGTGCCAGTAGTACAGCCCGCCAGGGGTCTGGAAACACCATATATTTT; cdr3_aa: CASSTARQGSGNTIYF
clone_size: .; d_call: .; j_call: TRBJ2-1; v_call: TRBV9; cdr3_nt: TGTGCCAGCAGCGTAGGCATAGGGCGTAGAAATGAGCAGTTCTTC; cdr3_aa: CASSVGIGRRNEQFF
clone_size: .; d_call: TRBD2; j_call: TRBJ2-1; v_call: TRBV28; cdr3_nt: TGTGCCAGCGGGGGACTAGCGGGAGAAGGTGAGCAGTTCTTC; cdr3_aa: CASGGLAGEGEQFF
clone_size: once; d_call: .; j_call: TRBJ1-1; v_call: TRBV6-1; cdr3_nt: TGTGCCAGCAACCCTCGGGTACTCATGAACACTGAAGCTTTCTTT; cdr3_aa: CASNPRVLMNTEAFF
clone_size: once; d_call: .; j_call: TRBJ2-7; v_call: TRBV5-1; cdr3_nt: TGCGCCAGCAGCTTGATGTTCAGGGGCTCTACGGAAGAGCAGTACTTC; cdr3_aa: CASSLMFRGSTEEQYF
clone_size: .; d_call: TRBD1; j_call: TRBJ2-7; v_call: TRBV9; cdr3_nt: TGTGCCAGCAGCGTAACCGGGACAGGGGGCGGCGAGCAGTACTTC; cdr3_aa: CASSVTGTGGGEQYF
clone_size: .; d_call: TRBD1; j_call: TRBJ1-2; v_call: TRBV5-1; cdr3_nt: TGCGCCAGCAGCTCTTCTGGGACAGGGTATGGCTACACCTTC; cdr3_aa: CASSSSGTGYGYTF
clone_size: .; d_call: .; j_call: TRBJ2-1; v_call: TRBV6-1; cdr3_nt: TGTGCCAGCAGTGTCGGCAGGAACAATGAGCAGTTCTTC; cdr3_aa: CASSVGRNNEQFF
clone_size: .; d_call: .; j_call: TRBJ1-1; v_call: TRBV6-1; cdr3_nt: TGTGCCAGCAGTGATTCAACAACAGGACTGAACACTGAAGCTTTCTTT; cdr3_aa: CASSDSTTGLNTEAFF
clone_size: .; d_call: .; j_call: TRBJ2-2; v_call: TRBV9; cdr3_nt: TGTGCCAGCAGCCCCCGACTGGGAACCGGGGAGCTGTTTTTT; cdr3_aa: CASSPRLGTGELFF
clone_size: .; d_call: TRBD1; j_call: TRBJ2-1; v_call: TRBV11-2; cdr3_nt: TGTGCCAGCAGCTTAGCCCAACAGGGGGCGCTAGGAAATGAGCAGTTCTTC; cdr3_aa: CASSLAQQGALGNEQFF
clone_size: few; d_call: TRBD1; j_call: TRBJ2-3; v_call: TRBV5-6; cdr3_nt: TGTGCCAGCAGCTTGGGGTCCAGGGGGACAGATACGCAGTATTTT; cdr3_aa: CASSLGSRGTDTQYF
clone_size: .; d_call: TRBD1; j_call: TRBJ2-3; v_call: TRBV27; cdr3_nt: TGTGCCAGCAAGGGACAGGGGGCCGACACAGATACGCAGTATTTT; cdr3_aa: CASKGQGADTDTQYF
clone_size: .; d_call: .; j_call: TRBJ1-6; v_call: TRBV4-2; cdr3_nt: TGTGCCAGCAGCCACCACCGGGACGGATATAATTCACCCCTCCACTTT; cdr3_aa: CASSHHRDGYNSPLHF
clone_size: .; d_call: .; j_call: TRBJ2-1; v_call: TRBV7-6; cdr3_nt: TGTGCCAGCAGCTTAGCTAGCGGCACCTACAATGAGCAGTTCTTC; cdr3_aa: CASSLASGTYNEQFF